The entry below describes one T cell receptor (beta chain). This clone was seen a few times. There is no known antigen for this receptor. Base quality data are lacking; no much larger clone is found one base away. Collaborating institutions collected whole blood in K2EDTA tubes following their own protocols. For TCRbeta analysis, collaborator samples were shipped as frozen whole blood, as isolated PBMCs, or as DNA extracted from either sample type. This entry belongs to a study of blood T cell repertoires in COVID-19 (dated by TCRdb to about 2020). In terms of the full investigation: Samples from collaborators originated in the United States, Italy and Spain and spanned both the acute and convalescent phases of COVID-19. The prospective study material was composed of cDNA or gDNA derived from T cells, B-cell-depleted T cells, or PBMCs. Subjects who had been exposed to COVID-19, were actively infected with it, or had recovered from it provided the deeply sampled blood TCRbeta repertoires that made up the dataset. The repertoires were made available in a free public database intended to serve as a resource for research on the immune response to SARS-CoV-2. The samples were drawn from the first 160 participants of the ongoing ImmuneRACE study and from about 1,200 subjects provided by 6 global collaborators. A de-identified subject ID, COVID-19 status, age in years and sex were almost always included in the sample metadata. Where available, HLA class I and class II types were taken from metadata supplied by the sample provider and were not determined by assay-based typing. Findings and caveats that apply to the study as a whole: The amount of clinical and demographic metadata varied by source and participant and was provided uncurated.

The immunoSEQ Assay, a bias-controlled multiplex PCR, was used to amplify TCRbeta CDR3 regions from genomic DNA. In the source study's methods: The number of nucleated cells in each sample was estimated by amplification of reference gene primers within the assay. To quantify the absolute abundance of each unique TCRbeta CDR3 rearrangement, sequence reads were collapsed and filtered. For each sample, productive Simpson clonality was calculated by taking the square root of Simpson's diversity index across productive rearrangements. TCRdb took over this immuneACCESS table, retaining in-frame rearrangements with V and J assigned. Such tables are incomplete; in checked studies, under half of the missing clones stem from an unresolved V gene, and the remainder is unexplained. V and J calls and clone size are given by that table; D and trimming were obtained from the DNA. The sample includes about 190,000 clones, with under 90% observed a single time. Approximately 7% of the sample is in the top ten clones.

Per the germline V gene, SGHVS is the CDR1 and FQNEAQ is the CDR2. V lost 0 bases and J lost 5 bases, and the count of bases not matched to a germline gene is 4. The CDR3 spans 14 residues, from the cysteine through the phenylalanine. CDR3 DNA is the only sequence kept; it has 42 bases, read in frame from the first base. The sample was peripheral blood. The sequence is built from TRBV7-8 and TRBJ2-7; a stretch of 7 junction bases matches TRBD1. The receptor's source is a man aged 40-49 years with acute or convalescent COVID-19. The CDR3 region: CASSLAGTEDEQYF. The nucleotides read TGTGCCAGCAGCTTAGCCGGGACAGAGGACGAGCAGTACTTC.